This T cell receptor (beta chain) was retrieved from a study of cytomegalovirus exposure and HLA in healthy donors (dated by TCRdb to the late 2010s). Regarding the study in general: According to an earlier analysis of 550 to 700 of the donors, about 179 million T cells yielded 90 million to 130 million unique TCR beta sequences and about 300 Gb of sequence data. Of the roughly 420 genotyped donors, approximately 80% were placed in the genetic ancestry cluster associated with self-reported Caucasian donors. The study aimed to test whether signatures of past pathogen exposure could be identified by cataloging public T cell receptors. In a later analysis, previously published TCR beta repertoires from about 640 donors were re-analyzed and high-resolution HLA genotyping was added so that TCR occurrence patterns could be studied. Rather than drawing on any new phenotypic data, the later analysis identified candidate immune exposures from TCR beta sequences and the way those sequences occurred across donors. Using immunosequencing, the study profiled T cell repertoires from fewer than 700 subjects and related those repertoires to cytomegalovirus serostatus. On average, roughly 240,000 unique TCR beta nucleotide sequences were sequenced per donor among fewer than 500 genotyped donors of the cohort, with around 19% of those sequences being non-productive. All discovery cohort repertoires had been generated on a single sequencing platform. In an earlier analysis of roughly 600 of the donors, high-throughput TCR beta sequencing was used to judge whether each TCR beta V gene segment behaved as functional or pseudogenic. In addition to the first cohort of approximately 650 subjects, a separate validation cohort of approximately 130 different subjects was used. Genome-wide SNP genotypes for about 60% of the roughly 700 donors were used in a later genetic analysis, which treated that subset as a discovery cohort. Donor age, sex, ethnicity and CMV serostatus were collected together with the repertoire data. Four to six DR-DQ haplotypes were handled as single units for association and clustering, since linkage in the cohort was strong. Typing coverage varied by locus: roughly 629-630 donors for A, B, C, DRB1 and DQB1; roughly 560 for DQA1; nearly 610 for DPA1; roughly 470 for DPB1. To predict cytomegalovirus infection status, the study brought together high-throughput TCR immunosequencing, statistical association of individual TCRs with disease status, and machine learning. Both class I and class II loci were covered by HLA typing, at four-digit resolution. Approximately 300 gigabases of sequencing data and roughly 81 million unique TCR sequences made up an early release that covered nearly 650 HLA-typed donors.

Trimming leaves V shorter by 2 bases and J shorter by 3 bases, with the junction holding 1 base beyond the gene matches. The germline V gene encodes CDR1 ENHRY and CDR2 SYGVKD. The CDR3 starts with the cysteine, ends with the phenylalanine, and has 15 residues. The retained sequence is limited to the CDR3, 45 bases, with the frame set at the first base. The cohort comprised approximately 700 healthy bone marrow donors. At the time of sampling, all cohort members were nominally healthy, though unrecorded immune exposures were likely present. The donor tested CMV seronegative and was one of the 352 seronegative cohort members. Every donor gave a peripheral blood sample, and the peripheral blood mononuclear cells from that sample were used for TCR beta sequencing. The Qiagen DNeasy Blood Extraction Kit was used to extract genomic DNA from the blood cell samples. In this sample, this clone turned up a few times. What this receptor recognizes is not known. The input lacks base qualities; no much larger clone sits a single base away.

What the study reported, not specific to this receptor: CMV serostatus was the only immune exposure information available for the cohort. Linkage disequilibrium might explain the correlated functional status among segregating V segments, but an unknown experimental factor could not be excluded. In both the original and validation cohorts, the classifier was reported to diagnose cytomegalovirus status with high specificity and sensitivity. The presence/absence analyses assumed that sequencing depth was roughly uniform across donors, and that assumption may not be true. In a later analysis, around 15,000 TCR beta sequences were associated with specific HLA alleles at a false discovery rate of 0.05. The authors suggested that the approach could potentially be extended to other disease states and immunological phenotypes. A later analysis found that HLA-associated TCR beta chains were more clonally expanded and had lower generation probabilities than equally common non-associated chains. Assigning TCR associations to individual alleles was difficult when HLA alleles, especially DR and DQ, strongly co-occurred. According to a later genetic analysis, donors in an Asian-associated ancestry cluster had fewer N-insertions in productive TCRs than the approximately 710-donor mean. Only TCR beta chains were sequenced in this cohort, and the absence of alpha or paired-chain data limited detectable features. In an earlier analysis of 587 of the donors, most TCR beta V segments appeared in productive rearrangements about 90% or about 30% of the time, broadly matching IMGT annotations. Most TCR sequences were seen in very few donors, while some public TCRs were found in many individuals. Three of the identified cytomegalovirus-associated TCR beta chains were confirmed in vitro to be specific for cytomegalovirus antigens. Because HLA typing was unavailable for some donors at each locus, only the typed subset was used in association tests. Most CMV-associated TCR beta chains appeared to be HLA-restricted in a later analysis, and the HLA associations seemed to be driven largely by CMV exposure. A further reported finding was that TCR beta sequences accurately predicted the HLA-A and HLA-B alleles for most subjects in the first cohort. The study gave a list of 150 to 200 TCR beta chains associated with cytomegalovirus. According to a later analysis, parvovirus B19, influenza, CMV and Epstein-Barr virus appeared linked to several top co-occurrence clusters. The 87-base-pair reads could not distinguish some IMGT-functional V segments, including TRBV6-2 and TRBV6-3, so those segments were excluded. The sequencing pipeline was judged likely to have produced a cluster of highly shared sequence variants as a technical artifact. V-gene and J-gene trimming of TCR beta chains was associated with a missense DCLRE1C variant in a later genetic analysis, and the association was replicated in an independent cohort. According to a later analysis, TCR association rates differed among HLA loci, with DRB1 alleles showing the most associated TCRs and HLA-C alleles showing the fewest. Because counts were too low, about 18 rarely observed V segments, including chromosome 9 orphons, were excluded from the earlier analysis of several hundred of the donors.

The library was built by means of the immunoSEQ multiplex PCR assay. A mixture of 60 forward primers for TCR Vbeta segments and 13 reverse primers for TCR Jbeta segments was used in the multiplex PCR. A multiplex PCR assay on genomic DNA amplified the CDR3 region of rearranged TCR beta genes. The Illumina HiSeq System was used to sequence the amplified TCR beta libraries as 87-base-pair reads. On the study's bioinformatics: Across the roughly 700 repertoires, a later analysis counted 78 million or so unique TCR beta chains, 8.5 million to 12 million of which were shared by at least two donors. To remove PCR and sequencing errors, raw reads were error-corrected and collapsed into unique sequences using a nearest-neighbor algorithm that merged closely related sequences. V, D and J gene segments were assigned by aligning CDR3 sequences to IMGT reference sequences. For a sequence to be retained, a match of at least six nucleotides was required to both a V gene segment and a J gene segment. A rearrangement was called productive if the CDR3 had no stop codons and remained in frame with V and J, and every other rearrangement was called non-productive. Following IMGT convention, CDR3 was defined as the stretch from the second conserved V-encoded cysteine to the conserved J-encoded phenylalanine. The earlier analysis of 450 to 750 of the donors excluded any sequence lacking an unambiguous match to a single V gene segment. In an earlier analysis of some 590 of the donors, a V segment was called functional when productive rearrangements were above 56.7%, and segregating when the standard deviation between donors exceeded 5%. A statistical classification framework was built for diagnosing cytomegalovirus status from the catalog of TCR beta chain sequences. In a later analysis, V and J genes were assigned by comparing TCR nucleotide sequences against IMGT/GENE-DB human TR gene sequences. In a later analysis, CDR3 sequences and most-parsimonious VDJ recombination scenarios were assigned using the TCRdist pipeline. A later analysis defined each TCR beta chain by its CDR3 amino acid sequence plus V-gene family, and excluded reads lacking a unique V-gene family. As a way to deal with suspected cross-contamination and a sequencing artifact, a later analysis dropped 500 to 700 nucleotide sequences that were highly shared and had low generation probability. For each public chain, a later analysis derived a clonal expansion index from normalized ranks of inferred template counts within each repertoire. In a later analysis, generation probabilities were computed using a VDJ recombination model fitted to out-of-frame rearrangements, and the results were checked against IGoR. In a later analysis, TCR-TCR, TCR-HLA and TCR-CMV co-occurrence was scored with hypergeometric tests, and a repertoire-size bias correction was applied to TCR pairs. In a later analysis, false discovery rates were estimated by permuting HLA or CMV assignments 20 times. In a later analysis, co-occurring TCRs were grouped using DBSCAN, with TCRdist sequence similarity added in when clustering inside HLA-allele-positive subsets. For co-occurrence clustering, repertoires with fewer than 30,000 or more than 120,000 public chains were excluded, along with roughly 5 repertoires with anomalous nucleotide sharing. Imported from immuneACCESS, the table was reduced by TCRdb to in-frame sequences with V and J called. These copies leave out some clones; in studies compared against another copy, an unresolved V gene accounts for under half, and the cause of the remainder is not known. V and J calls and clone size follow that table, whereas D and trimming were derived from the DNA. The sample data list 150,000 to 200,000 clones, and 77% of these were observed just once. The ten largest clones take up approximately 1.8% of the sample.

This chain joins TRBV10-3 to TRBJ2-3; 11 central nucleotides agree with TRBD2. Sequencing used PBMCs. The clonotype comes from a woman under 40 in good health and CMV-seronegative. The CDR3 protein sequence reads: CAISEASGRTDTQYF. The nucleotide sequence reads TGTGCCATCAGTGAGGCTAGCGGGAGGACAGATACGCAGTATTTT.